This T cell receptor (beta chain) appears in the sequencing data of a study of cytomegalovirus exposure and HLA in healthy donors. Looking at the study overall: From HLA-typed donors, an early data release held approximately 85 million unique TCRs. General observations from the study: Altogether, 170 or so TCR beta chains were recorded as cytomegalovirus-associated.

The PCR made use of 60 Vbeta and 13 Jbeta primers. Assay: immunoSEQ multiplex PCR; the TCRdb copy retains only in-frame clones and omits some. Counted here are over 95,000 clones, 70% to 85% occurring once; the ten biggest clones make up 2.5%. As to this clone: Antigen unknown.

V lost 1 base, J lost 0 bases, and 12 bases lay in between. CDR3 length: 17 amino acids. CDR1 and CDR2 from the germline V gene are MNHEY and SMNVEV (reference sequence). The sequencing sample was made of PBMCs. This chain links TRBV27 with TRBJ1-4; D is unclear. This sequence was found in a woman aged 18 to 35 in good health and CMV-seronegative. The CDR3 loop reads CASSLWARPATNEKLFF. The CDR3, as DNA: TGTGCCAGCAGTTTATGGGCAAGGCCTGCAACTAATGAAAAACTGTTTTTT.